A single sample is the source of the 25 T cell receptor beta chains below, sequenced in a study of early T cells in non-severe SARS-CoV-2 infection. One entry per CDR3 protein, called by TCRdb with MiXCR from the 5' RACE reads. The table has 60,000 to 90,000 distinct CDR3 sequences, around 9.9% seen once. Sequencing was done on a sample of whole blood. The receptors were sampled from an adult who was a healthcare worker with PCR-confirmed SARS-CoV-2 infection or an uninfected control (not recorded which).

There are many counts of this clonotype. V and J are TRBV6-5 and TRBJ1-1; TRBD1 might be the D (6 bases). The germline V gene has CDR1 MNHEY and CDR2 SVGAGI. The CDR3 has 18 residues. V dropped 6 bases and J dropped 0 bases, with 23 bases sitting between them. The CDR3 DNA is TGTGCCAGCAGCCGGGGCCCAGGGGCGTTCTTCATGAACACTGAAGCTTTCTTT. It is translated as CASSRGPGAFFMNTEAFF.

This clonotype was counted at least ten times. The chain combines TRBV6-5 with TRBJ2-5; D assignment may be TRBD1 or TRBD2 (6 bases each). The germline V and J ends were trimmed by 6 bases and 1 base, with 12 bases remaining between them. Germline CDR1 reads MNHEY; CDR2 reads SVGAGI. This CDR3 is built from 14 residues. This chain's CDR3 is CASSGGGIQETQYF. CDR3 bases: TGTGCCAGCAGCGGAGGGGGGATCCAAGAGACCCAGTACTTC.

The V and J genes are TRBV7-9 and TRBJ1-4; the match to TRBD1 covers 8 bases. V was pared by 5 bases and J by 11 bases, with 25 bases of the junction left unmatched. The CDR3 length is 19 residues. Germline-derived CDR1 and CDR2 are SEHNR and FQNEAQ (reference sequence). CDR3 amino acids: CASSRPLAGGTYTREKLFF. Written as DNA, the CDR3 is TGTGCCAGCAGCAGACCACTGGCAGGGGGCACCTATACACGGGAGAAACTGTTTTTT.

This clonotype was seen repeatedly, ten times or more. In nucleotides, the CDR3 is TGTGCCAGCAGTTTACTAGCGGGAGGTTACAATGAGCAGTTCTTC. Amino acid sequence: CASSLLAGGYNEQFF. V is TRBV12-3 or TRBV12-4 and J is TRBJ2-1; 11 bases match TRBD2. The CDR3 consists of 15 residues. Germline trimming cut 2 bases from V and 4 bases from J; bases unmatched to any gene: 1.

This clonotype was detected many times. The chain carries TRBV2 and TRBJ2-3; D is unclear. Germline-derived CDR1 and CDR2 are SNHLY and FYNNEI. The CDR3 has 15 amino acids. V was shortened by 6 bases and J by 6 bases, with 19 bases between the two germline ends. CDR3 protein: CASRASGAAGDTQYF. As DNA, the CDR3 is TGTGCCAGCAGGGCCTCTGGAGCTGCCGGGGATACGCAGTATTTT.

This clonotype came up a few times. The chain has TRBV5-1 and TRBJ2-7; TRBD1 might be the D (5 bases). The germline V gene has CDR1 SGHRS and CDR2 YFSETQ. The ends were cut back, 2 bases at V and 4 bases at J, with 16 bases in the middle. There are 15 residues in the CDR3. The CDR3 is CASSLGEPKGYEQYF. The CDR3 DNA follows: TGCGCCAGCAGCTTAGGGGAACCAAAAGGATACGAGCAGTACTTC.

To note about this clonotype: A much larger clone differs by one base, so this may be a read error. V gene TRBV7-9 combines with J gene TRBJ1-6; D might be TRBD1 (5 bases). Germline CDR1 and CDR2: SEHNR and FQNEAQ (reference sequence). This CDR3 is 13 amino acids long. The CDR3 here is CAGSLGAASPLHF. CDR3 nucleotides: TGTGCCGGCAGCCTAGGGGCGGCTTCACCCCTCCACTTT.

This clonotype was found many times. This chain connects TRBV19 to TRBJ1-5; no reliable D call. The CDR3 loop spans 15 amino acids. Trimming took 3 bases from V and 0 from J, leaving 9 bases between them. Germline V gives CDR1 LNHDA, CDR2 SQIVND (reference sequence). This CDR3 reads CASSIRTDSNQPQHF. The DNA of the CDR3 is TGTGCCAGTAGTATCAGGACCGATAGCAATCAGCCCCAGCATTTT.

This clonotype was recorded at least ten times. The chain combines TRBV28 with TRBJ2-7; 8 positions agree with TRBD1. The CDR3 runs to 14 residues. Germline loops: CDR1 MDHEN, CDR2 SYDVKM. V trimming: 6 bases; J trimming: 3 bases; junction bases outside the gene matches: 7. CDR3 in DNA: TGTGCCAGCAGGGGACAGGCTTACTTCTACGAGCAGTACTTC. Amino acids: CASRGQAYFYEQYF.

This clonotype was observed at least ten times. The CDR3 DNA reads TGTGCCAGCAAGGGGGTGGGGTTTTTAGAGACCCAGTACTTC. This translates into CASKGVGFLETQYF. The chain uses TRBV28 and TRBJ2-5; D might be TRBD1 (6 bases). Germline loops: CDR1 MDHEN, CDR2 SYDVKM. Trimming pared 7 bases from V and 4 bases from J, leaving 16 bases between. CDR3 length: 14 residues.

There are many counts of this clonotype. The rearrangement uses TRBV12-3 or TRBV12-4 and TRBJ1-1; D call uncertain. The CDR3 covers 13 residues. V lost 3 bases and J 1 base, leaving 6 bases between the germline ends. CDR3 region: CASSLGRNTEAFF. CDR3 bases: TGTGCCAGCAGTTTGGGGAGGAACACTGAAGCTTTCTTT.

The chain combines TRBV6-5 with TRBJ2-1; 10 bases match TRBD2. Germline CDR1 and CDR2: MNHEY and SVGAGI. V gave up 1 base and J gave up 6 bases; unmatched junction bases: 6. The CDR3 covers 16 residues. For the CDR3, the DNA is TGTGCCAGCAGTTACTGGTCCAGCGGGAGGGCCAATGAGCAGTTCTTC. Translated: CASSYWSSGRANEQFF.

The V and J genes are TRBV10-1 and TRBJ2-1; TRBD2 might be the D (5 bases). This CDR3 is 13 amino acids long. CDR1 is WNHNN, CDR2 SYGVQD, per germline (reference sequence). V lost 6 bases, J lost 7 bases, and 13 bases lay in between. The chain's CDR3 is CASSRGLVNEQFF. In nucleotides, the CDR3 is TGCGCCAGCAGCCGAGGGTTGGTTAATGAGCAGTTCTTC.

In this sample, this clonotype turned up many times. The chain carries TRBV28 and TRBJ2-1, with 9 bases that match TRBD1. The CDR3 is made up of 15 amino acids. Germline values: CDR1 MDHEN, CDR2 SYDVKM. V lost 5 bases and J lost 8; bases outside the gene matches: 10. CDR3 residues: CASSGTGRILYEQFF. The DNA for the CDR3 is TGTGCCAGCAGTGGGACAGGGAGGATTCTCTATGAGCAGTTCTTC.

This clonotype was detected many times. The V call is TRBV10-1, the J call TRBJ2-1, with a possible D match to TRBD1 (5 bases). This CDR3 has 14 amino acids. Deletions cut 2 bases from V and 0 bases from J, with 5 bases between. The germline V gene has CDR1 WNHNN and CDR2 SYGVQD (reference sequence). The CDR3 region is CASSETGSYNEQFF. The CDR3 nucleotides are TGCGCCAGCAGTGAGACAGGCTCCTACAATGAGCAGTTCTTC.

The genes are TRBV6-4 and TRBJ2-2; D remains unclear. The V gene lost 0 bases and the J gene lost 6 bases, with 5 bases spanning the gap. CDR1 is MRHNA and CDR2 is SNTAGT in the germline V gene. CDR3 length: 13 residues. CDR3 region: CASSDSFPGELFF. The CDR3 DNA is TGTGCCAGCAGTGACTCGTTCCCCGGGGAGCTGTTTTTT.

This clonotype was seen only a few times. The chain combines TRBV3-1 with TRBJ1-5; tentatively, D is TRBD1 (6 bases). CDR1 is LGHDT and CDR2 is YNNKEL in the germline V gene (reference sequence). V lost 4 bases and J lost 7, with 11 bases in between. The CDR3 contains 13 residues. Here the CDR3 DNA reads TGTGCCAGCAGCCCTCAACAGGGACAGCCCCAGCATTTT. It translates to CASSPQQGQPQHF.

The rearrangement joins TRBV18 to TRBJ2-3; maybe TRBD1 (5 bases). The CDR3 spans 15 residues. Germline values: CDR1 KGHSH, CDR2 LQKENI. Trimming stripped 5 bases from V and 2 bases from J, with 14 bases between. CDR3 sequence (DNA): TGTGCCAGCTCATCCCAGGGTTTGGACACAGATACGCAGTATTTT. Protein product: CASSSQGLDTDTQYF.

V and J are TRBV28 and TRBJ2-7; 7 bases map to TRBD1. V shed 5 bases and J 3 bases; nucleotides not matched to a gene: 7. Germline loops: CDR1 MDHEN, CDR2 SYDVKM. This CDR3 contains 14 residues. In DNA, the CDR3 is TGTGCCAGCAGTCCGGGACAGATCCGCTACGAGCAGTACTTC. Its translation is CASSPGQIRYEQYF.

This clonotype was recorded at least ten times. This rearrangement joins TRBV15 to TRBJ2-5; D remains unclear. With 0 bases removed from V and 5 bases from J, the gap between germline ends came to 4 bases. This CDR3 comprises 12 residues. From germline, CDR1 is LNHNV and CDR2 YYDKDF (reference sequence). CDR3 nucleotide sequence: TGTGCCACCAGCAGAGATGTGGAGACCCAGTACTTC. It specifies CATSRDVETQYF.

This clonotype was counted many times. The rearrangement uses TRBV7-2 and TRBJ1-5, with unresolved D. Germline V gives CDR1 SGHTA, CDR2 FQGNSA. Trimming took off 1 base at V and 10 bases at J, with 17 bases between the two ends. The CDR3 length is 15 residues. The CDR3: CASSLDPAAHRPQHF. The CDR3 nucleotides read TGTGCCAGCAGCTTAGACCCTGCGGCACATCGCCCCCAGCATTTT.

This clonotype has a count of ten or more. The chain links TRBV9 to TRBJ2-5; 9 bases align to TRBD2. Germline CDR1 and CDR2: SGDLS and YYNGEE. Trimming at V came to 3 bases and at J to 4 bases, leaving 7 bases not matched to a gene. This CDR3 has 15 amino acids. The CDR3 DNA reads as TGTGCCAGCAGCGAGATCGGGACTAGCTCAGAGACCCAGTACTTC. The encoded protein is CASSEIGTSSETQYF.

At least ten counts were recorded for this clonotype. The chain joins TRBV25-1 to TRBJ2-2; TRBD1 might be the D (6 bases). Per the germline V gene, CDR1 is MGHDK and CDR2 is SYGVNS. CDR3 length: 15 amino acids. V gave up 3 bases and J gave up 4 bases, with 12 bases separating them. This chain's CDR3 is CASSDEGDGTGELFF. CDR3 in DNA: TGTGCCAGCAGTGATGAGGGGGACGGCACCGGGGAGCTGTTTTTT.

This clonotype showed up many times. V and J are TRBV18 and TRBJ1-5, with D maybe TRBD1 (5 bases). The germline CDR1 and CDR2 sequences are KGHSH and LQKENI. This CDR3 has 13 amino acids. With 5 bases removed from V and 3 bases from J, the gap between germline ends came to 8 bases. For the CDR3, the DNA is TGTGCCAGCTCAGAGGGGCTCAATCAGCCCCAGCATTTT. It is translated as CASSEGLNQPQHF.

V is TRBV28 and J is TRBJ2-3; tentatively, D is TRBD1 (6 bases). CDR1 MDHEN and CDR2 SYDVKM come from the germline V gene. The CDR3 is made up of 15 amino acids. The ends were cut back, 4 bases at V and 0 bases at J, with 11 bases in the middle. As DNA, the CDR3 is TGTGCCAGCAGTTGGACAGACTCTAGCACAGATACGCAGTATTTT. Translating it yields CASSWTDSSTDTQYF.